The next 19 T cell receptor beta chains were all read from a single sample in a study of cytomegalovirus exposure and HLA in healthy donors. The PCR employed 60 Vbeta primers together with 13 Jbeta primers. TCRdb's table, derived via immunoSEQ multiplex PCR, lists solely in-frame clones and lacks some. The sample has some 190,000 clones; 85% are singletons. The sequencing input was PBMCs. The receptors originated from a boy aged 2 to 10 in good health and CMV-seronegative.

This clone was picked up a small number of times. This sequence joins TRBV5-1 and TRBJ1-1; D is ambiguous. Trimming took 4 bases from V and 0 from J, leaving 13 bases between them. This CDR3 is 15 amino acids long. CDR1 is SGHRS, CDR2 YFSETQ, per germline. Here the CDR3 DNA reads TGCGCCAGCAGCGCCAACAGAAACCTGAACACTGAAGCTTTCTTT. It encodes CASSANRNLNTEAFF.

The chain links TRBV11-2 to TRBJ2-7; 10 nucleotides line up with TRBD2. This CDR3 has 15 amino acids. Germline values: CDR1 SGHAT, CDR2 FQNNGV. V lost 0 bases, J lost 2 bases, and 1 base stayed unmatched. As DNA, the CDR3 is TGTGCCAGCAGCTTAGAAGCGGGAGGGACCTACGAGCAGTACTTC. It specifies CASSLEAGGTYEQYF.

This chain connects TRBV5-6 to TRBJ2-3; the match to TRBD1 covers 7 bases. CDR1 and CDR2 from the germline V gene are SGHDT and YYEEEE. The CDR3 is made up of 17 amino acids. V dropped 3 bases and J dropped 1; count of bases not matched to a gene: 11. The CDR3 loop is CASSSNRGQFGTDTQYF. The CDR3 region has the DNA TGTGCCAGCAGCTCGAACCGGGGACAGTTTGGCACAGATACGCAGTATTTT.

The table lists this clone with a count of one. The J gene is TRBJ2-5, the V gene TRBV5-1; D unclear. The CDR3 is 15 residues long. Per the germline V gene, CDR1 is SGHRS and CDR2 is YFSETQ. V lost 6 bases and J lost 1, with 16 bases in between. The CDR3 DNA is TGCGCCAGCAAGAGTCTTGCGACTCCCCAAGAGACCCAGTACTTC. Amino acid sequence: CASKSLATPQETQYF.

The chain joins TRBV5-4 to TRBJ1-1; TRBD1 matches 8 bases. The CDR3 runs to 15 residues. Per the germline V gene, CDR1 is SGHNT and CDR2 is YYREEE (reference sequence). V trimming: 4 bases; J trimming: 1 base; junction bases outside the gene matches: 6. DNA of the CDR3: TGTGCCAGCAGCCCAAACAGGGGGGCGAACACTGAAGCTTTCTTT. Translating it yields CASSPNRGANTEAFF.

The chain has TRBV19 and TRBJ1-5; D gene uncertain. The germline V gene encodes CDR1 LNHDA and CDR2 SQIVND (reference sequence). V was shortened by 3 bases and J by 5 bases, with 8 bases between the two germline ends. This CDR3 region has 13 residues. The DNA for the CDR3 is TGTGCCAGTAGTATGAGGGTGCATCAGCCCCAGCATTTT. Translating gives CASSMRVHQPQHF. Full variable domain (remainder filled in from reference TRBV19 and TRBJ1-5): DGGITQSPKYLFRKEGQNVTLSCEQNLNHDAMYWYRQDPGQGLRLIYYSQIVNDFQKGDIAEGYSVSREKKESFPLTVTSAQKNPTAFYLCASSMRVHQPQHFGDGTRLSIL.

Here the CDR3 DNA reads TGTGCCAGCAGCAAAGCCTTGGTTAAGGGGGCGACAGTCCCTGAAGCTTTCTTT. Translated, it gives CASSKALVKGATVPEAFF. V is TRBV21-1 and J is TRBJ1-1; TRBD1 is the table's D call and was not checked against the DNA. TRBV21-1 is deemed a pseudogene. The CDR3 spans 18 residues.

This clone was picked up one time. The genes are TRBV6-6 and TRBJ2-2; D is unclear. CDR3 length equals 12 residues. Germline CDR1 MNHNY, CDR2 SVGAGI (reference sequence). The ends were cut back, 8 bases at V and 4 bases at J, with 8 bases in the middle. The CDR3 nucleotides read TGTGCCAGCCGAGAGGTCACCGGGGAGCTGTTTTTT. This translates into CASREVTGELFF.

V is TRBV10-3 and J is TRBJ1-1; TRBD1 is a possible D gene (6 bases). Trimming cost V 8 bases and J 2 bases, with 15 bases left between them. This CDR3 has 14 residues. The germline V gene encodes CDR1 ENHRY and CDR2 SYGVKD. CDR3 protein: CAIGGPKRNTEAFF. The CDR3 nucleotides read TGTGCCATCGGGGGCCCGAAGAGAAACACTGAAGCTTTCTTT.

The rearrangement uses TRBV28 and TRBJ1-3; D gene ambiguous. Germline CDR1 and CDR2: MDHEN and SYDVKM. The V end was cut by 3 bases, the J end by 8 bases, with 11 bases between. This CDR3 contains 13 residues. CDR3 sequence: CASSFEERDTIYF. The DNA for the CDR3 is TGTGCCAGCAGTTTTGAGGAAAGAGACACCATATATTTT.

V usage is TRBV19 and J usage is TRBJ2-2; D unresolved. V lost 2 bases and J lost 0, with 10 bases in between. CDR1 and CDR2 (germline): LNHDA, SQIVND (reference sequence). The CDR3 spans 16 residues. CDR3 region: CASSILGLANTGELFF. In DNA form, the CDR3 reads TGTGCCAGTAGTATACTTGGGCTGGCGAACACCGGGGAGCTGTTTTTT.

J is TRBJ1-1 and V is TRBV11-2; no clear D. Trimming pared 0 bases from V and 4 bases from J, leaving 9 bases between. The CDR3 is 14 residues long. The germline V gene encodes CDR1 SGHAT and CDR2 FQNNGV. The CDR3 here is CASSLDSVSTEAFF. In DNA form, the CDR3 reads TGTGCCAGCAGCTTAGATAGTGTTAGCACTGAAGCTTTCTTT.

V is TRBV6-1 and J is TRBJ2-3; 10 nucleotides match TRBD2. This CDR3 has 15 amino acids. Germline trimming cut 3 bases from V and 1 base from J; bases unmatched to any gene: 1. Germline assignment: CDR1 MNHNS and CDR2 SASEGT. Written as DNA, the CDR3 is TGTGCCAGCAGTGACCTAGCGGGAGGCACAGATACGCAGTATTTT. Its protein is CASSDLAGGTDTQYF.

This rearrangement joins TRBV11-1 to TRBJ2-2; 7 bases align to TRBD1. The ends lost 5 bases at V and 5 bases at J; junction bases unmatched: 5. Germline-derived CDR1 and CDR2 are SGHAT and FQDESV (reference sequence). The CDR3 totals 14 residues. The CDR3 region is CASSPDRATGELFF. CDR3 sequence (DNA): TGTGCCAGCAGCCCCGACAGGGCGACCGGGGAGCTGTTTTTT.

The rearrangement uses TRBV10-2 and TRBJ2-7; a weak D match, TRBD1 (5 bases). This CDR3 comprises 15 residues. Trimming shortened V by 2 bases and J by 0 bases, and 11 bases separated the two germline ends. Per the germline V gene, CDR1 is WSHSY and CDR2 is SAAADI. CDR3 DNA sequence: TGCGCCAGCAGTGAGAAGACAGTTAGCTCCTACGAGCAGTACTTC. Amino acid sequence: CASSEKTVSSYEQYF.

The V call is TRBV5-1, the J call TRBJ1-6; 8 bases fit TRBD1. This CDR3 has 15 amino acids. V shed 2 bases, J shed 6 bases, and the junction held 4 bases outside the gene matches. Germline V gene lookup returns CDR1 SGHRS and CDR2 YFSETQ. CDR3 nucleotide sequence: TGCGCCAGCAGCTTCGGACAGGGACTTAATTCACCCCTCCACTTT. Translated, it gives CASSFGQGLNSPLHF.

The chain joins TRBV5-1 to TRBJ1-1; D not resolved. The germline gives CDR1 SGHRS, CDR2 YFSETQ. V shed 0 bases and J shed 2 bases, with 8 bases lying between them. This CDR3 comprises 14 residues. CDR3 region: CASSLGSRNTEAFF. The CDR3 bases are TGCGCCAGCAGCTTGGGTTCCCGTAACACTGAAGCTTTCTTT. Together with reference TRBV5-1 and TRBJ1-1, the CDR3 gives the full variable domain: KAGVTQTPRYLIKTRGQQVTLSCSPISGHRSVSWYQQTPGQGLQFLFEYFSETQRNKGNFPGRFSGRQFSNSRSEMNVSTLELGDSALYLCASSLGSRNTEAFFGQGTRLTVV.

This clone has just a few counts. J is TRBJ2-1 and V is TRBV30; the D gene is possibly TRBD1 (6 bases). CDR1 is GTSNPN, CDR2 SVGIG, per germline (reference sequence). Trimming left V 5 bases short and J 8 bases short, with 10 bases between. The length of the CDR3 is 11 residues. The CDR3 nucleotides are TGTGCCTGGGTACAGGGCCATGAGCAGTTCTTC. Translation gives CAWVQGHEQFF.

V and J are TRBV7-3 and TRBJ2-5; perhaps TRBD2 as D (7 bases). Trimming shortened V by 1 base and J by 4 bases, and 16 bases separated the two germline ends. The CDR3 consists of 16 residues. Germline CDR1 SGHTA, CDR2 FQGTGA. The CDR3 sequence: CASSLNGGGLGETQYF. In nucleotides, the CDR3 is TGTGCCAGCAGCTTAAATGGGGGGGGGCTGGGAGAGACCCAGTACTTC.